Listed here are 10 T cell receptor beta chains from one sample, sequenced in a study of blood T cell repertoires in COVID-19. Profiling relied on immunoSEQ multiplex PCR, and the TCRdb table lists in-frame clones only, not all of them. This sample yields approximately 290,000 clones, of which roughly nine tenths are seen a single time; about 2% belongs to the top ten. Sequenced: peripheral blood. Receptors originate from a man aged 18 to 35 with active or convalescent COVID-19.

V and J are TRBV6-5 and TRBJ2-3; a possible D gene is TRBD1 (5 bases). Germline assignment: CDR1 MNHEY and CDR2 SVGAGI. The CDR3 length is 12 residues. V lost 8 bases, J lost 2 bases, and 8 bases lay in between. The CDR3: CASGRDTDTQYF. The CDR3 region has the DNA TGTGCCAGCGGCAGGGACACAGATACGCAGTATTTT.

This clone was counted between two and nine times. The chain uses TRBV7-6 and TRBJ2-5; tentatively, D is TRBD1 (6 bases). Trimming pared 4 bases from V and 4 bases from J, leaving 10 bases between. Germline CDR1 and CDR2: SGHVS and FNYEAQ. The CDR3 contains 13 residues. CDR3 nucleotide sequence: TGTGCCAGCAGCTCTCAAGGGGGAGAGACCCAGTACTTC. It is translated as CASSSQGGETQYF.

This clone showed up just once. This chain joins TRBV2 and TRBJ1-1; D not certain. The V and J ends lost 7 bases and 2 bases respectively, with 8 bases between them. CDR3 length: 12 amino acids. Germline lookup yields CDR1 SNHLY and CDR2 FYNNEI. The CDR3, as DNA: TGTGCCAGCACGTGGAGTAACACTGAAGCTTTCTTT. Protein: CASTWSNTEAFF.

This clone appeared once. This chain joins TRBV6-5 and TRBJ1-6; the D is unclear. Germline CDR1 MNHEY, CDR2 SVGAGI. The CDR3 has 15 residues. V gave up 5 bases and J gave up 8 bases, with 16 bases separating them. In DNA, the CDR3 is TGTGCCAGCAGTACCCTAGACCCCCCTGATTCACCCCTCCACTTT. Translated, it gives CASSTLDPPDSPLHF.

This clone was seen more than once but under ten times. The chain is built from TRBV7-9 and TRBJ2-7, with D tentatively TRBD1 (6 bases). Germline V gene sequence: CDR1 SEHNR, CDR2 FQNEAQ (reference sequence). The CDR3 is made up of 14 amino acids. The V end lost 0 bases, the J end lost 3 bases, and 9 bases lay between the germline ends. The CDR3, as DNA: TGTGCCAGCAGCTTAGCGGGGACATACTACGAGCAGTACTTC. Its protein product is CASSLAGTYYEQYF.

This clone was seen once. The chain couples TRBV19 to TRBJ1-4, with 7 bases lining up with TRBD1. Germline assignment: CDR1 LNHDA and CDR2 SQIVND (reference sequence). V was clipped by 4 bases and J by 6 bases; unmatched bases: 8. CDR3 size: 15 residues. CDR3 amino acids: CASSSGQVSYEKLFF. The CDR3 DNA reads TGTGCCAGTAGTAGCGGACAGGTCTCCTATGAAAAACTGTTTTTT.

The chain combines TRBV9 with TRBJ2-7; a weak D match, TRBD1 (6 bases). Deletions cut 4 bases from V and 5 bases from J, with 16 bases between. The germline V gene has CDR1 SGDLS and CDR2 YYNGEE. CDR3 length equals 14 residues. CDR3 coding DNA: TGTGCCAGCAGCCCGCAGCAGGGGTTAAACGAGCAGTACTTC. Protein: CASSPQQGLNEQYF. Complete variable domain (other parts from reference TRBV9 and TRBJ2-7): DSGVTQTPKHLITATGQRVTLRCSPRSGDLSVYWYQQSLDQGLQFLIQYYNGEERAKGNILERFSAQQFPDLHSELNLSSLELGDSALYFCASSPQQGLNEQYFGPGTRLTVT.

The V gene is TRBV5-1, the J gene TRBJ1-1; TRBD1 aligns across 8 bases. CDR1 and CDR2 from the germline V gene are SGHRS and YFSETQ. This CDR3 comprises 16 residues. After removal of 0 bases from V and 1 base from J, the junction contained 5 bases not matched to a gene. The CDR3 protein is CASSLERTGRNTEAFF. The CDR3 DNA follows: TGCGCCAGCAGCTTGGAAAGGACAGGGAGGAACACTGAAGCTTTCTTT.

This chain connects TRBV27 to TRBJ1-1; 7 bases align to TRBD1. Trimming removed 4 bases from V and 4 bases from J; junction bases left unmatched: 6. This CDR3 spans 14 amino acids. Germline CDR1 and CDR2: MNHEY and SMNVEV (reference sequence). This CDR3 is CASSYRGQATEAFF. The CDR3 bases are TGTGCCAGCAGTTATCGCGGACAGGCCACTGAAGCTTTCTTT.

The chain combines TRBV3-1 (or the pseudogene TRBV3-2) with TRBJ1-1; D unresolved. Germline loops: CDR1 LGHDT, CDR2 YNNKEL (reference sequence). V lost 4 bases to trimming and J lost 4 bases, with 16 bases between them. The CDR3 runs to 15 residues. The CDR3 sequence: CASSPNLVVGTEAFF. In nucleotides, the CDR3 is TGTGCCAGCAGCCCTAATCTAGTAGTGGGCACTGAAGCTTTCTTT.